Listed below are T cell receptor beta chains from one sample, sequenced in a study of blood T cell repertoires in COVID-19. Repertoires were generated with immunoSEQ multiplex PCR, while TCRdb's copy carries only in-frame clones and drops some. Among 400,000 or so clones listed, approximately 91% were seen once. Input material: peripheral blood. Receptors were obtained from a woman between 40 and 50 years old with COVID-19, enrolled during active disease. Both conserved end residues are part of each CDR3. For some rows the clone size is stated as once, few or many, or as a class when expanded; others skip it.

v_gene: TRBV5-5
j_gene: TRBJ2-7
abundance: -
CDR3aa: CATSPGGLDEQYF

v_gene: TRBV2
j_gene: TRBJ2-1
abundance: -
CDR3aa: CASSEAPPGLEPEQFF

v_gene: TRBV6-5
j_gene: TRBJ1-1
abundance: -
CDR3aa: CASSYSMGTIGTEAFF

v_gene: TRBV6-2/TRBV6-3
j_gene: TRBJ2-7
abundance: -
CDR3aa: CASSYNSGRIRNEQYF

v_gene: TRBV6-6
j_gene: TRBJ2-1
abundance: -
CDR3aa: CASSSSPGQGNNEQFF

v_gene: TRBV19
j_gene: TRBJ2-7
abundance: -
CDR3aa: CAGRKGQEVNEQYF

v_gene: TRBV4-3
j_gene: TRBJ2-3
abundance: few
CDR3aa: CASSQDGLDTNTQYF

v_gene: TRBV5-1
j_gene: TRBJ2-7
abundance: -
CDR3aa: CASSIAGPSYEQYF

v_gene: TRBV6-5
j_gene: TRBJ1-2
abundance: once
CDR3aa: CASSFQDRAVYGYTF

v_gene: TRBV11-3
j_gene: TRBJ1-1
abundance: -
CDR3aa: CASSPDFLLAEAFF

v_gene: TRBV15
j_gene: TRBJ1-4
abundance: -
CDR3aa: CATSRDARDRGAATNEKLFF

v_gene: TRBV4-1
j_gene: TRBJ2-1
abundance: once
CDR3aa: CASSQSPRGTGDEQFF

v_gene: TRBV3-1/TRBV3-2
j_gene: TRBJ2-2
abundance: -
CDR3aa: CASSQSPGTGELFF

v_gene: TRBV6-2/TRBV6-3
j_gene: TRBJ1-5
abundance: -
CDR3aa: CASSIQGEVDQPQHF

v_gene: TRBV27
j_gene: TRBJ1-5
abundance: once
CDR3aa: CASSFRSGLSNQPQHF

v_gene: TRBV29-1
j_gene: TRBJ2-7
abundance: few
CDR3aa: CSVRTSGSPQQYF

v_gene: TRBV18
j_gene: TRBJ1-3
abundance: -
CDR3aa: CASSPGQGDTIYF

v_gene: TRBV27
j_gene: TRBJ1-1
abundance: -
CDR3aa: CASSIRQGATTEAFF

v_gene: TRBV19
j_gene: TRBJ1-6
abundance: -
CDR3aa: CASTPGRDRTNSPLHF

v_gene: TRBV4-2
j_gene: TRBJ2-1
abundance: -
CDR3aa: CASSPGGSSYNEQFF

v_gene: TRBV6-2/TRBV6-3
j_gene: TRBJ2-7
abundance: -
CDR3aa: CASSYNGASSYEQYF

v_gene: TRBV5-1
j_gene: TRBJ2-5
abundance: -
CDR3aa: CASSLNPGLAGAIQETQYF

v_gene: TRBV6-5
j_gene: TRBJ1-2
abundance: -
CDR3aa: CASVRGGYTF

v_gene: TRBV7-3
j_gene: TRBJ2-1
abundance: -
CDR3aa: CASSITTPGTSGSSAYNEQFF

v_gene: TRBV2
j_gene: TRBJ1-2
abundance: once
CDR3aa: CASTKGQALNYGYTF

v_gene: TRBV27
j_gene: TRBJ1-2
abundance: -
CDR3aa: CASKRTQANGYTF

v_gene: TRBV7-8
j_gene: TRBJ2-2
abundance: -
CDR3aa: CASSLTRDFTGELFF

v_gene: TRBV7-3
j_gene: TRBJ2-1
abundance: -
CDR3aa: CASSFGGMDEQFF

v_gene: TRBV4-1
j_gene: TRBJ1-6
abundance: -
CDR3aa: CASSQPDGGGGDSPLHF

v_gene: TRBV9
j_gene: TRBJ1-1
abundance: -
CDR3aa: CASSVEGRVGYYTEAFF

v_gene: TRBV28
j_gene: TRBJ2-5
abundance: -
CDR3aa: CASTLGGQGKETQYF

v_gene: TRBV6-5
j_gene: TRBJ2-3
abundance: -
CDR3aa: CASSLRTSTDTQYF

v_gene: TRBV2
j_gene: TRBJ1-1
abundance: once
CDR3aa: CASREDFTGVRGFF

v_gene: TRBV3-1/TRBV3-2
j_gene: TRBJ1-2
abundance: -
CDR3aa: CASSPLRRQRGYTF

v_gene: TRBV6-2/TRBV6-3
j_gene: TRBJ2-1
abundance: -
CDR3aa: CASSFGGSYNEQFF

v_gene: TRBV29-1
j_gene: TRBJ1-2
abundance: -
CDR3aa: CSVRQGTDGYTF

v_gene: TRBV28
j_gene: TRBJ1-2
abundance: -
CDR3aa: CASSLRGTGLFNYGYTF

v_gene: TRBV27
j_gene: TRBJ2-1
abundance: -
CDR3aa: CASSLLGRAGAYNEQFF

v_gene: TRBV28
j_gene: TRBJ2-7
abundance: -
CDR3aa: CASGGLANEQYF

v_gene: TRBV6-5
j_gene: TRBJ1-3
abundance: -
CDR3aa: CASSRDRDSGNTIYF

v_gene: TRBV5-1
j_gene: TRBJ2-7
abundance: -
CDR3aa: CASTGSYEQYF

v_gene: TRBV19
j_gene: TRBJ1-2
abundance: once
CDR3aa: CASSVSTGSGYGYTF

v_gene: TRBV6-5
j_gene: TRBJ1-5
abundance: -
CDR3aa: CASSWGRSQPQHF

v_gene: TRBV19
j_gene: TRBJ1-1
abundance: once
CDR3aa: CASTRNTEAFF

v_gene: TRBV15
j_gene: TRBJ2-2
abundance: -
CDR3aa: CATSRENSDTGELFF

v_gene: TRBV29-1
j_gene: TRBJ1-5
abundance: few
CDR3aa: CSVASGTGSDQPQHF

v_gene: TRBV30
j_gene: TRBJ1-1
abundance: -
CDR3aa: CAWSAQEAFF

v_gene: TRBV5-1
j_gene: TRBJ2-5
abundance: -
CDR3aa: CASSPDSQSGTQYF